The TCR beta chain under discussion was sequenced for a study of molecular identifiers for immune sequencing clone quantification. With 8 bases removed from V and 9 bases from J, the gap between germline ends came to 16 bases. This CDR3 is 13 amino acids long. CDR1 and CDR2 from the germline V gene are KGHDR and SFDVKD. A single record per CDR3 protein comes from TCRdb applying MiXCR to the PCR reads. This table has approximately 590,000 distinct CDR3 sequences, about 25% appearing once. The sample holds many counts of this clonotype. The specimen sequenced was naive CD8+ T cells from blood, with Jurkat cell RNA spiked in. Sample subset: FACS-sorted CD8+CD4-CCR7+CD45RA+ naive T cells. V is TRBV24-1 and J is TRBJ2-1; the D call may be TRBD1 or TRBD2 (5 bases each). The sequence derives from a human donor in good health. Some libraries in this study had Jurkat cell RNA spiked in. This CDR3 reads CATTEGSFREQFF. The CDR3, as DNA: TGTGCCACCACCGAGGGGAGCTTCCGTGAGCAGTTCTTC.